Below, 25 T cell receptor beta chains from the same sample are listed, as sequenced in a study of regulatory T cells in long-lasting Graves disease (dated by TCRdb to the early 2020s). This sample's time point label indicates: persistent/refractory GD, antithyroid drugs over 5 years with positive TRAb. For both TCR sequencing and RNA sequencing, RNA was extracted from PBMCs using TRIzol. Library generation was performed with multiplex PCR. TCRdb records Illumina HiSeq 4000 as the sequencer. To build TCR beta libraries, CDR3 regions were amplified by Arm-PCR using iRepertoire HTBI primers. Using fastp trimming at Q25 and MiXCR clonotype assembly, TCRdb reanalyzed the public sequencing data and kept in-frame beta chains. Merged by CDR3 protein, the rows form single entries marked with the most common genes and DNA. The sample data list about 430,000 distinct CDR3 sequences, and roughly a fifth of these were observed just once. The top ten hold over 11% of the sample.

The sample was peripheral blood mononuclear cells (PBMCs), taken when the disease was refractory, from a patient treated with antithyroid drugs. These receptors originate from a female donor with Graves disease.

Details on this clonotype: This may come from a read error, since a much larger clone is one base off. CDR3 sequence (DNA): TGTGCCGCCAGCATCGCGAATAGGGAATATGGCTACACCTTC. This gives the protein CAASIANREYGYTF. The chain combines TRBV15 with TRBJ1-2, with D unresolved. The germline gives CDR1 LNHNV, CDR2 YYDKDF (reference sequence). The CDR3 is 14 amino acids. Combining the CDR3 with reference TRBV15 and TRBJ1-2 gives the whole variable domain DAMVIQNPRYQVTQFGKPVTLSCSQTLNHNVMYWYQQKSSQAPKLLFHYYDKDFNNEADTPDNFQSRRPNTSFCFLDIRSPGLGDTAMYLCAASIANREYGYTFGSGTRLTVV.

In this sample, this clonotype turned up a few times. The chain is built from TRBV14 and TRBJ1-4; no clear D gene. This CDR3 region has 17 residues. Trimming cost V 5 bases and J 3 bases, with 19 bases left between them. The germline V gene has CDR1 SGHDN and CDR2 FVKESK. This chain's CDR3 is CASSFSNPPQSNEKLFF. CDR3 DNA: TGTGCCAGCAGCTTCTCCAACCCGCCACAATCTAATGAAAAACTGTTTTTT.

This clonotype was seen only a few times. CDR3 sequence (DNA): TGCGCCAGCAGTCAAACCATGAATCAGCCCCAGCATTTT. Protein sequence: CASSQTMNQPQHF. The gene calls are TRBV10-1 and TRBJ1-5; D is undetermined. V dropped 5 bases and J dropped 4 bases, with 9 bases sitting between them. The CDR3 spans 13 residues. In germline, CDR1 is WNHNN, CDR2 SYGVQD (reference sequence).

The rearrangement joins TRBV7-9 to TRBJ2-7; tentatively, D is TRBD2 (5 bases). Germline-derived CDR1 and CDR2 are SEHNR and FQNEAQ (reference sequence). There are 14 residues in the CDR3. V shed 5 bases and J shed 0 bases, with 11 bases lying between them. The CDR3 protein is CASSGSTSSYEQYF. Here the CDR3 DNA reads TGTGCCAGCAGCGGGAGTACGTCCTCCTACGAGCAGTACTTC.

This clonotype was detected ten times or more. The chain carries TRBV28 and TRBJ1-1; 7 bases map to TRBD1. CDR1 is MDHEN, CDR2 SYDVKM, per germline. With V trimmed by 4 bases and J by 1 base, 9 bases remained unmatched. The length of the CDR3 is 16 residues. Here the CDR3 DNA reads TGTGCCAGCAGTTACGCCCTGGGACAGTGGAACACTGAAGCTTTCTTT. Translation gives CASSYALGQWNTEAFF.

This clonotype turned up a few times. J is TRBJ1-1 and V is TRBV4-1; D unresolved. Germline CDR1 MGHRA, CDR2 YSYEKL. The CDR3 totals 13 residues. Trimming removed 1 base from V and 4 bases from J, with 7 bases in between. The CDR3 reads CASSQGIPTEAFF. CDR3 nucleotides: TGCGCCAGCAGCCAAGGGATTCCCACTGAAGCTTTCTTT.

The chain carries TRBV5-8 and TRBJ1-2; no clear D. Trimming left V 1 base short and J 3 bases short, with 10 bases between. Germline V gene data show CDR1 as SGHTS and CDR2 as YDEGEE. This CDR3 has 14 amino acids. CDR3 region: CASSLSRIYYGYTF. The DNA of the CDR3 is TGTGCCAGCAGCTTGAGCAGGATTTACTATGGCTACACCTTC.

This clonotype occurred a few times. The chain links TRBV10-3 to TRBJ1-2; 7 bases match TRBD1. Germline CDR1 ENHRY, CDR2 SYGVKD. The V segment lost 7 bases and the J segment 7 bases; nucleotides outside the gene matches: 9. CDR3 length: 13 residues. The DNA for the CDR3 is TGTGCCATCACCATGGGACAGTCAAGTGGCTACACCTTC. Its translation: CAITMGQSSGYTF.

This clonotype has a count of ten or more. The genes are TRBV19 and TRBJ1-1; tentatively, D is TRBD1 (6 bases). The V end lost 5 bases, the J end lost 1 base, and 14 bases lay between the germline ends. CDR1 LNHDA and CDR2 SQIVND come from the germline V gene (reference sequence). The CDR3 length is 15 residues. The CDR3: CASSARGGQNTEAFF. The CDR3 DNA is TGTGCCAGTAGTGCGCGAGGGGGTCAGAACACTGAAGCTTTCTTT.

This clonotype was seen only a few times. The chain links TRBV12-3 or TRBV12-4 to TRBJ1-5; 8 nucleotides align to TRBD1. The CDR3 contains 13 residues. V shed 5 bases, J shed 7 bases, and the junction held 4 bases outside the gene matches. The CDR3 reads CASSRTGWQPQHF. CDR3 nucleotide sequence: TGTGCCAGCAGTCGGACAGGGTGGCAGCCCCAGCATTTT.

Only one count was recorded for this clonotype. V is TRBV7-6 and J is TRBJ2-3, with 7 bases aligning to TRBD2. CDR3 length: 17 amino acids. Germline V gene lookup returns CDR1 SGHVS and CDR2 FNYEAQ. J gave up 6 bases and V 3 bases, and 15 bases lay outside the gene matches. The CDR3, as DNA: TGTGCCAGCAGCTTCCCCTCGGAGGGAGGGTCATTGGATACGCAGTATTTT. Its translation is CASSFPSEGGSLDTQYF.

The rearrangement joins TRBV28 to TRBJ2-3, with 10 bases fitting TRBD2. Germline V lookup: CDR1 MDHEN, CDR2 SYDVKM. The V gene end was trimmed by 3 bases and the J gene end by 6 bases; junction bases not matched to a gene: 6. The CDR3 is 15 amino acids. CDR3 region: CASSFAAGGSDTQYF. The CDR3 bases are TGTGCCAGCAGTTTCGCAGCGGGAGGGTCTGATACGCAGTATTTT.

The V call is TRBV6-1, the J call TRBJ2-6; D ambiguous. V lost 4 bases and J lost 0, with 13 bases in between. Germline CDR1 reads MNHNS; CDR2 reads SASEGT. This CDR3 has 17 amino acids. The CDR3 bases are TGTGCCAGCAGTGTACGGAGAGAGAGCTCTGGGGCCAACGTCCTGACTTTC. Translated: CASSVRRESSGANVLTF.

In this sample, this clonotype turned up many times. CDR3 region: CARLPSEQETQYF. The CDR3 coding sequence is TGTGCCAGGTTGCCCAGCGAACAAGAGACCCAGTACTTC. This sequence joins TRBV27 and TRBJ2-5; D gene unclear. Germline CDR1 reads MNHEY; CDR2 reads SMNVEV (reference sequence). The V gene lost 9 bases and the J gene lost 2 bases, with 13 bases spanning the gap. The CDR3 totals 13 residues.

In this sample, this clonotype turned up a few times. The genes are TRBV7-2 and TRBJ1-1; 7 positions agree with TRBD1. Per germline, CDR1 SGHTA and CDR2 FQGNSA. CDR3 size: 15 residues. V dropped 6 bases and J dropped 0; count of bases not matched to a gene: 7. CDR3 loop: CASSFPGQVNTEAFF. CDR3 DNA: TGTGCCAGCAGTTTTCCCGGACAGGTGAACACTGAAGCTTTCTTT.

This clonotype has at least ten counts. This rearrangement joins TRBV28 to TRBJ2-7; perhaps TRBD1 as D (6 bases). There are 16 residues in the CDR3. Trimming pared 7 bases from V and 2 bases from J, leaving 21 bases between. Germline-derived CDR1 and CDR2 are MDHEN and SYDVKM. CDR3 residues: CASTNQGSPVPYEQYF. Written as DNA, the CDR3 is TGTGCCAGCACCAATCAGGGGTCCCCCGTGCCCTACGAGCAGTACTTC.

Ten or more counts support this clonotype. J is TRBJ2-7 and V is TRBV7-9; D unclear. The germline V and J ends were trimmed by 4 bases and 6 bases, with 13 bases remaining between them. CDR3 length: 13 amino acids. Per germline, CDR1 SEHNR and CDR2 FQNEAQ (reference sequence). The CDR3 sequence: CASSSDWAGEQYF. The DNA for the CDR3 is TGTGCCAGCAGCTCAGACTGGGCAGGCGAGCAGTACTTC.

The sample holds many counts of this clonotype. The chain uses TRBV10-3 and TRBJ1-5; no clear D gene. Per germline, CDR1 ENHRY and CDR2 SYGVKD. The CDR3 spans 14 residues. The V gene lost 7 bases and the J gene lost 2 bases, with 12 bases spanning the gap. CDR3 sequence reads: CAINSDLGNQPQHF. In DNA, the CDR3 is TGTGCCATCAATTCCGACCTGGGCAATCAGCCCCAGCATTTT.

Details on this clonotype: This may be a read error, as it is one base from a much larger clone. The chain links TRBV7-2 to TRBJ1-2; TRBD1 might be the D (6 bases). The germline V and J ends were trimmed by 8 bases and 7 bases, with 17 bases remaining between them. This CDR3 contains 13 residues. Germline CDR1 reads SGHTA; CDR2 reads FQGNSA. Here the CDR3 DNA reads TGTGCCAGCGGAATGACAGGCACTCCTGGCTACACCTTC. It yields the protein CASGMTGTPGYTF.

The chain is built from TRBV19 and TRBJ1-5; 9 nucleotides match TRBD1. The CDR3 is made up of 14 amino acids. V was clipped by 2 bases and J by 5 bases; unmatched bases: 1. Germline V gene sequence: CDR1 LNHDA, CDR2 SQIVND (reference sequence). CDR3 coding DNA: TGTGCCAGTAGTATACGGACAGGGGATCAGCCCCAGCATTTT. It specifies CASSIRTGDQPQHF.

The chain employs TRBV5-6 and TRBJ2-7; the D gene could be TRBD1 or TRBD2 (5 bases each). V was shortened by 1 base and J by 2 bases, with 7 bases between the two germline ends. Germline CDR1 is SGHDT and CDR2 is YYEEEE. The CDR3 is 13 amino acids. CDR3 nucleotides: TGTGCCAGCAGCTTGCCGGGGCCCTACGAGCAGTACTTC. It encodes CASSLPGPYEQYF.

The chain couples TRBV7-2 to TRBJ2-7; D ambiguous. The CDR3 is 14 amino acids. V gave up 0 bases and J gave up 0 bases, with 6 bases separating them. Germline V lookup: CDR1 SGHTA, CDR2 FQGNSA. CDR3 sequence (DNA): TGTGCCAGCAGCTTAGCGGTGGTCTCCTACGAGCAGTACTTC. Its protein is CASSLAVVSYEQYF.

This clonotype was seen at least ten times. The chain is built from TRBV18 and TRBJ2-5; D perhaps matches TRBD1 (5 bases). Germline-derived CDR1 and CDR2 are KGHSH and LQKENI. The CDR3 loop spans 13 amino acids. V lost 8 bases and J 5 bases, leaving 15 bases between the germline ends. The CDR3 sequence is CASADSSGETQYF. The CDR3 nucleotides are TGTGCCAGCGCCGACAGTTCCGGGGAGACCCAGTACTTC.

This clonotype was recorded a few times. V usage is TRBV19 and J usage is TRBJ2-7, with D perhaps TRBD1 (6 bases). CDR3 length: 17 amino acids. CDR1 and CDR2 (germline): LNHDA, SQIVND (reference sequence). V was trimmed by 2 bases and J by 2 bases, leaving 19 bases between them. The CDR3 region has the DNA TGTGCCAGTAGTATACAGGGGACAACCACAACACCCTACGAGCAGTACTTC. Translation gives CASSIQGTTTTPYEQYF.

Ten or more counts support this clonotype. This rearrangement joins TRBV28 to TRBJ2-7; TRBD1 aligns across 9 bases. V was pared by 6 bases and J by 4 bases, with 7 bases of the junction left unmatched. The CDR3 spans 14 residues. The germline V gene has CDR1 MDHEN and CDR2 SYDVKM. CDR3 residues: CASRVTGGWYEQYF. Written as DNA, the CDR3 is TGTGCCAGCAGGGTCACAGGGGGCTGGTACGAGCAGTACTTC.